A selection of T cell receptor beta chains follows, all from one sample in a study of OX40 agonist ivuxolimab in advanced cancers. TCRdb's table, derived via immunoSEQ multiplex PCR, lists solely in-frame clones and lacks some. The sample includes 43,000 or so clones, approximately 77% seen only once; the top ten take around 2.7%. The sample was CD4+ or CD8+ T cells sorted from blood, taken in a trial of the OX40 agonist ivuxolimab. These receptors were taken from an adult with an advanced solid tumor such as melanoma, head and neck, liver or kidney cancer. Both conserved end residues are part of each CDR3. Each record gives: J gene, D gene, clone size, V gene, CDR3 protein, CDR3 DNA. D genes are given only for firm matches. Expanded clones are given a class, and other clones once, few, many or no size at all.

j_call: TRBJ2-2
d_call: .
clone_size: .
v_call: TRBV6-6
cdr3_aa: CASSYQDTGELFF
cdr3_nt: TGTGCCAGCAGTTACCAGGACACCGGGGAGCTGTTTTTT

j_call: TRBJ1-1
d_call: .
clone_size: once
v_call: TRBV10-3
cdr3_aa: CAISEGVRSRLNTEAFF
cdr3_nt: TGTGCCATCAGTGAAGGTGTCAGATCGCGCCTGAACACTGAAGCTTTCTTT

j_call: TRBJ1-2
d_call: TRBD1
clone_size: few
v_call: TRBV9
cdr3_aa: CASSATGGRDGYTF
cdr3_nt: TGTGCCAGCAGCGCGACAGGGGGTAGAGATGGCTACACCTTC

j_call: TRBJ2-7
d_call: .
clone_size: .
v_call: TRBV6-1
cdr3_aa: CASSQGGEQYF
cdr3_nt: TGTGCCAGCAGTCAGGGGGGGGAGCAGTACTTC

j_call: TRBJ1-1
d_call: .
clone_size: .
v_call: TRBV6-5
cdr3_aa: CASSYQRDTEAFF
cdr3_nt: TGTGCCAGCAGTTACCAGAGGGACACTGAAGCTTTCTTT

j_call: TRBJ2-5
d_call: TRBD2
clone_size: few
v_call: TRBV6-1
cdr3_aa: CASISGLAGIETQYF
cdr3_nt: TGTGCCAGCATTTCGGGACTAGCGGGAATCGAGACCCAGTACTTC

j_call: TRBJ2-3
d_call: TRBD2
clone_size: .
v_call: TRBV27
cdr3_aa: CASSLRQAGGPRTQYF
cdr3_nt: TGTGCCAGCAGTCTGCGACAAGCGGGGGGCCCCCGTACGCAGTATTTT

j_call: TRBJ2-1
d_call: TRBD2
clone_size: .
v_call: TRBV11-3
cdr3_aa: CASSRLAGVPEQFF
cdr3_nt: TGTGCCAGCAGCCGACTAGCGGGAGTTCCTGAGCAGTTCTTC

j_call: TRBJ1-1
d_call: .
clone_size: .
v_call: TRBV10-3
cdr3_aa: CAITPGAVNTEAFF
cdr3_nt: TGTGCCATCACCCCAGGGGCCGTGAACACTGAAGCTTTCTTT

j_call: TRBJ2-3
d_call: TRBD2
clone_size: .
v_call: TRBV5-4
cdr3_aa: CASSLGLGGLARAF
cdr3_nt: TGTGCCAGCAGCTTGGGTCTGGGTGGACTAGCTAGGGCTTTT

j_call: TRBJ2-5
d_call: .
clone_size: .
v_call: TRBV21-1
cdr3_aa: CASSKVQDLRWSGETQYF
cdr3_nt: TGTGCCAGCAGCAAAGTGCAAGACTTGCGTTGGTCGGGGGAGACCCAGTACTTC

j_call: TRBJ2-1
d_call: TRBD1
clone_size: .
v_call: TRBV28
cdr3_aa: CASRGIIGQGSYNEQFF
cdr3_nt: TGTGCCAGCAGGGGGATTATCGGACAGGGCTCCTACAATGAGCAGTTCTTC

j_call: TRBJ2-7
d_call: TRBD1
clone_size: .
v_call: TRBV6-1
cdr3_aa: CASGTGASGSYEQYF
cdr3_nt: TGTGCCAGCGGGACAGGGGCTAGCGGCTCCTACGAGCAGTACTTC

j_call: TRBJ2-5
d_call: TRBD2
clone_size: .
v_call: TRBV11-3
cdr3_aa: CASSPGTSGSETQYF
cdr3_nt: TGTGCCAGCAGCCCGGGGACTAGCGGGAGTGAGACCCAGTACTTC

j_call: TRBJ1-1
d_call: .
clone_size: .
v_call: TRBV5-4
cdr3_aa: CASSSLRNTEAFF
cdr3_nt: TGTGCCAGCAGCTCACTCAGGAACACTGAAGCTTTCTTT

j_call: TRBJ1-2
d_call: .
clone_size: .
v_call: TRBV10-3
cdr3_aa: CAISDGTGYTF
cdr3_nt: TGTGCCATCAGTGACGGAACCGGCTACACCTTC

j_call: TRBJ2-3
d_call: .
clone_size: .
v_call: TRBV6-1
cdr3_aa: CASSEFGGMGDTQYF
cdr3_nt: TGTGCCAGCAGTGAATTTGGTGGGATGGGTGATACGCAGTATTTT

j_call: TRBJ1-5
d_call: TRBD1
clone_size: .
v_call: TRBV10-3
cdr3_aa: CAISESFGQGANQPQHF
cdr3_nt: TGTGCCATCAGTGAGTCCTTCGGACAGGGGGCAAATCAGCCCCAGCATTTT

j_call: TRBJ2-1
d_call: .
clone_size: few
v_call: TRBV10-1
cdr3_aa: CASSESRGSYNEQFF
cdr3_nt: TGCGCCAGCAGTGAGTCCCGGGGCTCCTACAATGAGCAGTTCTTC

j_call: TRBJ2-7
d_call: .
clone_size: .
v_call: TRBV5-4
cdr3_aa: CASSFLASYEQYF
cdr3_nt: TGTGCCAGCAGCTTCCTAGCGTCCTACGAGCAGTACTTC

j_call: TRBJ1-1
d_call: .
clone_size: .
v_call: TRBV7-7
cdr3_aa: CASSRLDATEAFF
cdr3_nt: TGTGCTAGCAGCCGCTTGGACGCCACTGAAGCTTTCTTT

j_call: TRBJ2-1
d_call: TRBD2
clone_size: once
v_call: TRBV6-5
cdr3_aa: CATGTSYNNEQFF
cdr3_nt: TGTGCCACCGGGACTAGCTATAACAATGAGCAGTTCTTC

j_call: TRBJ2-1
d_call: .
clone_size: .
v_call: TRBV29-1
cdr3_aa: CSGPELGNNEQFF
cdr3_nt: TGCAGCGGGCCAGAGTTGGGGAACAATGAGCAGTTCTTC

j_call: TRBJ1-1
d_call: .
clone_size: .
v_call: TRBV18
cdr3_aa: CASSPSRTVMNTEAFF
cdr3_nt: TGTGCCAGCTCACCATCGCGGACAGTTATGAACACTGAAGCTTTCTTT

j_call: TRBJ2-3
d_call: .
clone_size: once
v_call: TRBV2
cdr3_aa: CASMVDTDTQYF
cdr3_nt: TGTGCCAGCATGGTGGACACAGATACGCAGTATTTT

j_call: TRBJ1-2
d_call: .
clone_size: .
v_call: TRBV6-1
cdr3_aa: CASSDPGTYQNYGYTF
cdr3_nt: TGTGCCAGCAGTGACCCCGGGACCTATCAGAACTATGGCTACACCTTC

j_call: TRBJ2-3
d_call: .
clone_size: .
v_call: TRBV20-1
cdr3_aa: CSAWIADTQYF
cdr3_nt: TGCAGTGCTTGGATCGCAGATACGCAGTATTTT

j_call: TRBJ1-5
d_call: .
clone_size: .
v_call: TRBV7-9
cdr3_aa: CASSSGKGSSNQPQHF
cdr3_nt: TGTGCCAGCAGCTCCGGTAAGGGATCGAGCAATCAGCCCCAGCATTTT

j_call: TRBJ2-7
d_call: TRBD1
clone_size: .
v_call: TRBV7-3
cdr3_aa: CASSTGQGREQYF
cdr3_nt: TGTGCCAGCAGTACTGGACAGGGAAGAGAGCAGTACTTC

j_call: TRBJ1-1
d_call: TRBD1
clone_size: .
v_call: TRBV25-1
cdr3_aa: CASNPPGTGGLVTEAFF
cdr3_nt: TGTGCCAGCAACCCTCCAGGGACAGGGGGTTTAGTCACTGAAGCTTTCTTT

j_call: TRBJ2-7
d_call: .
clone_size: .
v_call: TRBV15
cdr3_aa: CATSRERQIGEQYF
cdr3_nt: TGTGCCACCAGCAGAGAACGGCAGATCGGCGAGCAGTACTTC

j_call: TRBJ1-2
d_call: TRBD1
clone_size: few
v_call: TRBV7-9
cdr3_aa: CASGDRVNYGYTF
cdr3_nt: TGTGCCAGCGGGGACAGGGTTAACTATGGCTACACCTTC

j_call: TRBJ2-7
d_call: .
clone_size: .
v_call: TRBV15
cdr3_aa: CATSRVEDISYEQYF
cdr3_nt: TGTGCCACCAGCAGAGTAGAAGATATTTCCTACGAGCAGTACTTC

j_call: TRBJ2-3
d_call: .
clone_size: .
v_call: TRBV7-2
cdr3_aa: CASSLAATATDTQYF
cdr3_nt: TGTGCCAGCAGCTTAGCTGCGACAGCGACAGATACGCAGTATTTT

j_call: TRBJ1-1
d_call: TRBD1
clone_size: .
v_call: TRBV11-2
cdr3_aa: CASSLVPGQGPRTTEAFF
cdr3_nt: TGTGCCAGCAGCTTAGTGCCGGGACAGGGGCCCAGGACCACTGAAGCTTTCTTT

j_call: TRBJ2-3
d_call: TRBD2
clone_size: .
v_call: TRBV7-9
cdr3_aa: CASVRESTDTQYF
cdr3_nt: TGTGCCAGCGTGCGGGAGAGCACAGATACGCAGTATTTT